This T cell receptor beta chain emerged from a study of cytomegalovirus exposure and HLA in healthy donors. Across the study: A subsequent analysis reported that the roughly 120 validation repertoires were produced on the same platform that had also been used for the 666 first-cohort repertoires. Findings and caveats of the study: The authors listed 180 or so TCR beta chains as cytomegalovirus-associated.

Profiling relied on immunoSEQ multiplex PCR, and the TCRdb table lists in-frame clones only, not all of them. Counted here are 150,000 to 160,000 clones, 85% to 90% occurring once; the ten biggest clones make up over 2%. The CDR3 has 15 amino acids. Germline lookup yields CDR1 LNHDA and CDR2 SQIVND (reference sequence). V was clipped by 4 bases and J by 6 bases; unmatched bases: 7. Notes on this clone: Its antigen is not known.

This chain uses TRBV19 with TRBJ1-5, with 9 bases matching TRBD1. Input material: PBMCs. This sequence was found in a human donor in good health. The chain's CDR3 is CASSKGTGRAQPQHF. CDR3 DNA sequence: TGTGCCAGTAGTAAGGGGACAGGGAGAGCTCAGCCCCAGCATTTT.